This T cell receptor beta chain was identified during a study of blood T cells in healthy people across ages. About the research overall: Per every two T cells, about one barcoded beta molecule was captured by template switching. Study observations and caveats: When one million T cells were used, diversity estimates were thought to be underestimates.

Regarding this clonotype: Its specificity is not known.

Trimming took off 1 base at V and 3 bases at J, with 9 bases between the two ends. Germline CDR1 is SGHTA and CDR2 is FQGNSA. This CDR3 has 14 amino acids. Next came a second PCR, run for roughly 6 to 11 cycles, which used a sample-barcoded 5' primer along with a J-beta primer mix. Each TCR beta cDNA got a 12-nucleotide random molecular identifier. Per sample, CDR3-containing paired-end reads numbered at least 2.5 million. One entry per CDR3 protein, called by TCRdb with MiXCR from the 5' RACE reads. The sample records around 2 million distinct CDR3 sequences, approximately 39% being singletons. The sequenced sample was blood. The J gene is TRBJ1-2, the V gene TRBV7-2; D unresolved. The TCR was taken from a human donor in good health. The CDR3 loop reads CASSLEAVHYGYTF. DNA for the CDR3: TGTGCCAGCAGCTTAGAGGCAGTTCACTATGGCTACACCTTC.